One and the same sample provided the 2 T cell receptor beta chains below, sequenced in a study of blood T cell repertoires in COVID-19. Sequencing was performed with immunoSEQ multiplex PCR; in TCRdb, only in-frame clones are kept and a portion is missing. The table includes more than 200,000 clones, roughly 80% detected once. Sequenced material: peripheral blood. Receptor source: a woman older than 75 with COVID-19, enrolled during active disease.

The V call is TRBV3-1 (or the pseudogene TRBV3-2), the J call TRBJ1-1, with D perhaps TRBD1 (5 bases). Germline-derived CDR1 and CDR2 are LGHDT and YNNKEL (reference sequence). This CDR3 spans 17 amino acids. Trimming stripped 0 bases from V and 1 base from J, with 15 bases between. CDR3 in amino acids: CASSQEFGGERNTEAFF. CDR3 nucleotide sequence: TGTGCCAGCAGCCAAGAATTTGGGGGGGAACGGAACACTGAAGCTTTCTTT.

The chain has TRBV7-2 and TRBJ2-7; 11 positions agree with TRBD1. With V trimmed by 3 bases and J by 6 bases, 7 bases remained unmatched. CDR1 and CDR2 (germline): SGHTA, FQGNSA. The CDR3 sequence is 15 residues long. In DNA form, the CDR3 reads TGTGCCAGCAGCTTTGACAGGACAGGGGGCACCGAGCAGTACTTC. Amino acids: CASSFDRTGGTEQYF.